This T cell receptor (beta chain) was documented in a study of blood T cell repertoires in COVID-19. For the study at large: COVID-19 samples from acute and convalescent phases originated in the United States, Italy and Spain. PBMCs, B-cell-depleted T cells, or T cells provided the cDNA or gDNA that made up the material.

This CDR3 spans 19 amino acids. CDR1 is LGHDT, CDR2 YNNKEL, per germline (reference sequence). The V segment lost 2 bases and the J segment 5 bases; nucleotides outside the gene matches: 17. Authors' methods: The authors estimated nucleated cell counts from reference gene primer amplification. The data were produced by immunoSEQ multiplex PCR, yet TCRdb's version contains in-frame clones alone and is incomplete. V, J and clone size were drawn from that table, and D and trimming were deduced from the DNA. The table lists some 20,000 clones, over 75% of them singletons, with about 6% in the top ten. The sequence was obtained from a human donor in a cohort sampled during active COVID-19. The chain carries TRBV3-1 (or the pseudogene TRBV3-2) and TRBJ2-5, with 10 bases that match TRBD2. The sequenced material came from peripheral blood. CDR3 amino acids: CASSQHGLAEIFPQETQYF. The CDR3, as DNA: TGTGCCAGCAGCCAACACGGACTAGCGGAAATTTTCCCGCAGGAGACCCAGTACTTC.